This T cell receptor (beta chain) was captured by sequencing in a study of Tregs in tolerant kidney transplant recipients. Overall study findings and caveats: Findings come from small patient numbers and require larger validation. Activated donor B cell expansion appeared to reveal the most relevant donor-specific TCRbeta repertoire.

Produced via immunoSEQ multiplex PCR; TCRdb's table is partial and in-frame only. In the table there are about 46,000 clones, about 90% of which are singletons. V shed 5 bases and J shed 1 base, with 7 bases lying between them. The CDR3 is made up of 13 amino acids. CDR1 MNHEY and CDR2 SVGAGI come from the germline V gene. With regard to this clone: Its antigen is unidentified.

The chain combines TRBV6-5 with TRBJ2-3; D tentatively reads TRBD1 or TRBD2 (5 bases each). This clonotype was sampled from a human donor in good health. Sequencing used Tregs from blood. CDR3 in DNA: TGTGCCAGCAGTCGGGACCGCACAGATACGCAGTATTTT. Translated: CASSRDRTDTQYF.